This T cell receptor (beta chain) was observed in a study of blood T cell repertoires in COVID-19. Study overall: Acute and convalescent COVID-19 specimens originated in the United States, Italy and Spain. Nucleic acid was either cDNA or gDNA, and it came from T cells, B-cell-depleted T cells, or PBMCs.

V was cut by 3 bases and J by 7 bases, with 10 bases left in between. CDR3 length: 12 amino acids. CDR1 is LGHDT, CDR2 YNNKEL, per germline (reference sequence). Measured with immunoSEQ multiplex PCR; TCRdb has only the in-frame clones, and not every one. The sample includes fewer than 200,000 clones, around 84% of them seen just once. Enrolled through a virtual design, the participants were between roughly 18 and 100 years of age and came from roughly 22 US areas. The receptor comes from a woman in her thirties who had been exposed to COVID-19. The chain is built from TRBV3-1 (or the pseudogene TRBV3-2) and TRBJ2-7, with D hard to call. Sample: PBMCs or T cells enriched from blood (not recorded which). The CDR3 spells CASSHPVEEQYF. The CDR3 DNA reads TGTGCCAGCAGCCATCCCGTGGAGGAGCAGTACTTC.